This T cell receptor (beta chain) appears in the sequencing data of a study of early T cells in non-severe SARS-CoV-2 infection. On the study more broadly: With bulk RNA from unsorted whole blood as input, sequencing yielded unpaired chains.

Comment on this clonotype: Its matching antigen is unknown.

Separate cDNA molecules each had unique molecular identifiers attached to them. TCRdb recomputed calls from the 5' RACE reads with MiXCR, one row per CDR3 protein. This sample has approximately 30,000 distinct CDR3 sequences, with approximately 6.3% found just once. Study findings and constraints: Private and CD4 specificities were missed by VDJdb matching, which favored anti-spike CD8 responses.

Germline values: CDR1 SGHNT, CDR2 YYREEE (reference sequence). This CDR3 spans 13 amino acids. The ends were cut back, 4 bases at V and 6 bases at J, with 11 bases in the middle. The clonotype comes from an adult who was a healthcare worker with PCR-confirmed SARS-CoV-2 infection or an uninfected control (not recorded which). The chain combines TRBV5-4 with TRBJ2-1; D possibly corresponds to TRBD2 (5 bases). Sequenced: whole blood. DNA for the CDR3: TGTGCCAGCAGCCTAGCTCGACCCAATGAGCAGTTCTTC. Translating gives CASSLARPNEQFF.